The 4 T cell receptor beta chains presented below share a single source sample, sequenced in a study of T cells expressing NK-cell markers. With the 5' RACE reads reprocessed, TCRdb shows one record per CDR3 protein and no DNA. The sample's table shows about 380,000 distinct CDR3 sequences. Sequencing input: blood T cells: a sorted CD56 or NKG2C T cell subset, CD4+ or CD8+ T cells, or bulk PBMC T cells (not recorded which). These TCRs come from a man aged 18-75 years in good health.

The rearrangement uses TRBV15 and TRBJ1-1; TCRdb's D gene call, TRBD1, goes unchecked for lack of DNA. Germline CDR1 reads LNHNV; CDR2 reads YYDKDF (reference sequence). This CDR3 is built from 14 residues. The CDR3 spells CATSRVTTGAEAFF.

V and J are TRBV4-2 and TRBJ2-7; with no DNA, the TCRdb D assignment of TRBD2 cannot be verified. This CDR3 is 16 amino acids long. Germline lookup yields CDR1 LGHNA and CDR2 YNFKEQ. CDR3 amino acids: CASSRLAGGVMDEQYF.

J is TRBJ2-7 and V is TRBV7-9; the D call of TRBD2 rests on TCRdb alone, since no DNA is present to check it. Germline values: CDR1 SEHNR, CDR2 FQNEAQ (reference sequence). The CDR3 is 16 amino acids. The CDR3 region is CASTTVRGGYYYEQYF.

This chain connects TRBV5-1 to TRBJ2-1; the D call from TCRdb, TRBD2, cannot be confirmed without DNA. The length of the CDR3 is 13 residues. The germline gives CDR1 SGHRS, CDR2 YFSETQ. CDR3 sequence reads: CASKRGINNEQFF.